Sequencing of this T cell receptor (beta chain) was carried out in a study of blood T cell repertoires in COVID-19. Study in general: From the United States, Italy and Spain came samples of acute and convalescent COVID-19.

In germline, CDR1 is LGHDT, CDR2 YNNKEL (reference sequence). V was clipped by 3 bases and J by 0 bases, with 12 bases between them. The CDR3 loop spans 16 amino acids. TCRdb keeps only in-frame clones here, not all; method: immunoSEQ multiplex PCR. The sample lists over 70,000 clones; 70% to 80% were seen once. This clone has just a few counts. Sequencing was done on a sample of peripheral blood. The rearrangement links TRBV3-1 (or the pseudogene TRBV3-2) to TRBJ2-1; D possibly corresponds to TRBD2 (5 bases). The source of this sequence is a man between 65 and 85 years old with COVID-19, enrolled during active disease. CDR3 DNA sequence: TGTGCCAGCAGCCAGGTAGTGGGGAGCTCCTACAATGAGCAGTTCTTC. Its protein product is CASSQVVGSSYNEQFF.